This T cell receptor beta chain was sequenced during a study of tumor and adjacent non-tumor tissue in lung cancer. In the study overall: Samples averaged roughly 4.2 million productive TCRbeta reads each. Overall study findings and caveats: TCR diversity was significantly greater in tumor than normal lung tissue.

TCRbeta libraries were built with three rounds of nested PCR, modified from ARM-PCR. TCRdb ran MiXCR on the multiplex PCR reads and lists one entry per CDR3 protein. The sample records some 66,000 distinct CDR3 sequences, about 63% being singletons. Germline values: CDR1 LGHNA, CDR2 YNFKEQ. The CDR3 extends over 14 amino acids. As concerns this clonotype: Its cognate antigen is unknown. At one end, the junction sequence differs from germline, possibly due to a read error.

No cell sorting was done before RNA was extracted from the tissue. This non-tumor lung sample came from over 3 cm beyond the tumor edge. The TCR sequence derives from a man aged 65-85 years with non-small cell lung cancer. Source material: distant non-tumor lung tissue. The chain links TRBV4-2 to TRBJ1-5; D is ambiguous. CDR3 coding DNA: TGTGCCAGCAGCCCCCCGGGGTCCGGGCAGCCCCAATATTTT. Translated, it gives CASSPPGSGQPQYF.